This is a list of T cell receptor beta chains from one sample in a study of OX40 agonist ivuxolimab in advanced cancers. Data came from immunoSEQ multiplex PCR; TCRdb stores just in-frame clones and leaves some out. This sample has tens of thousands of clones; less than 90% occur once, and the top ten carry under 1.1%. Sequencing used CD4+ or CD8+ T cells sorted from blood, obtained in a trial of the OX40 agonist ivuxolimab. All receptors derive from an adult with an advanced solid tumor such as melanoma, head and neck, liver or kidney cancer. Both conserved end residues are part of each CDR3. D genes are given only for firm matches. The size of a clone is reported for some rows only, either as once, few or many, or as a class for expanded clones.

>NA|TRBV7-2|TRBD1|TRBJ2-2|16
CASSWAGTGNTGELFF
TGTGCCAGCAGCTGGGCCGGGACAGGGAACACCGGGGAGCTGTTTTTT
>NA|TRBV7-6|NA|TRBJ2-1|12
CASSGEAQAQFF
TGTGCCAGCAGCGGGGAAGCCCAAGCGCAGTTCTTC
>NA|TRBV7-2|TRBD1|TRBJ2-7|13
CASSPGTGYEQYF
TGTGCCAGCAGCCCCGGGACAGGCTACGAGCAGTACTTC
>once|TRBV5-4|NA|TRBJ1-5|11
CASIRNQPQHF
TGTGCCAGCATAAGGAATCAGCCCCAGCATTTT
>NA|TRBV25-1|TRBD1|TRBJ2-3|14
CASSVQGFSDTQYF
TGTGCCAGCAGTGTACAGGGGTTCTCAGATACGCAGTATTTT
>NA|TRBV5-4|TRBD2|TRBJ2-3|16
CASSIGTSGRTDTQYF
TGTGCCAGCAGCATAGGGACTAGCGGGCGCACAGATACGCAGTATTTT
>NA|TRBV19|NA|TRBJ2-2|19
CASIASVSKRPSNTGELFF
TGTGCCAGTATCGCATCGGTTTCAAAGCGGCCTAGTAACACCGGGGAGCTGTTTTTT
>NA|TRBV29-1|NA|TRBJ2-3|13
CSVSIGWADTQYF
TGCAGCGTTAGCATAGGGTGGGCAGATACGCAGTATTTT
>NA|TRBV10-3|TRBD2|TRBJ2-7|13
CAISAGEGREQYF
TGTGCCATCAGTGCCGGGGAGGGTCGCGAGCAGTACTTC
>NA|TRBV5-1|TRBD1|TRBJ2-1|16
CASSFNAQGAYNEQFF
TGCGCCAGCAGCTTCAACGCACAGGGGGCTTACAATGAGCAGTTCTTC
>NA|TRBV4-2|NA|TRBJ2-7|13
CASSQDLEPPLGF
TGTGCCAGCAGCCAAGACCTTGAACCCCCTCTCGGATTC
>once|TRBV7-3|TRBD2|TRBJ2-3|15
CASSLLSAGEGSQYF
TGTGCCAGCAGCTTACTGTCAGCGGGGGAGGGGTCGCAGTATTTT
>once|TRBV19|NA|TRBJ2-3|12
CASSSQGDTQYF
TGTGCCAGTTCTAGCCAGGGAGATACGCAGTATTTT
>NA|TRBV9|NA|TRBJ2-2|16
CASSVGPSGDTGELFF
TGTGCCAGCAGCGTAGGACCGTCGGGGGACACCGGGGAGCTGTTTTTT
>NA|TRBV7-2|TRBD2|TRBJ2-3|17
CASIAFIAGAGTDTQYF
TGTGCCAGCATCGCCTTCATAGCGGGAGCCGGCACAGATACGCAGTATTTT
>NA|TRBV6-5|NA|TRBJ2-7|12
CASSRHNYEQYF
TGTGCCAGCAGTCGCCATAACTACGAGCAGTACTTC
>NA|TRBV6-5|TRBD1|TRBJ1-2|14
CASSYSGQVGGYTF
TGTGCCAGCAGTTACTCCGGACAGGTTGGAGGCTACACCTTC
>NA|TRBV6-4|NA|TRBJ1-5|10
CASPNQPQHF
TGTGCCAGCCCGAATCAGCCCCAGCATTTT
>few|TRBV7-9|TRBD1|TRBJ1-6|15
CASSFSGQGDSPLHF
TGTGCCAGCAGCTTCAGTGGACAGGGTGATTCACCCCTCCACTTT
>NA|TRBV5-4|TRBD2|TRBJ2-3|16
CASSLARGGRADTQYF
TGTGCCAGCAGCTTGGCCCGTGGTGGGAGGGCAGATACGCAGTATTTT
>NA|TRBV18|NA|TRBJ1-4|14
CASSPVADPTSGVF
TGTGCCAGCTCACCAGTGGCGGACCCCACAAGCGGGGTTTTT
>few|TRBV6-5|NA|TRBJ1-2|15
CASSYSFEGGYGYTF
TGTGCCAGCAGTTACAGTTTCGAGGGGGGCTATGGCTACACCTTC
>NA|TRBV7-2|TRBD2|TRBJ2-7|16
CASSPRGTSGSYEQYF
TGTGCCAGCAGCCCTAGGGGGACTAGCGGCTCCTACGAGCAGTACTTC
>NA|TRBV19|TRBD2|TRBJ2-3|18
CASSIDGVAGASTDTQYF
TGTGCCAGTAGTATAGATGGGGTAGCGGGGGCCAGCACAGATACGCAGTATTTT
>NA|TRBV2|NA|TRBJ2-2|14
CASRGWAGTGELFF
TGTGCCAGCAGGGGGTGGGCGGGAACCGGGGAGCTGTTTTTT